This T cell receptor (beta chain) was identified in a study of identical twins. Findings and caveats of the study: Zero-insertion analyses were open to partial confounding by invariant MAIT and iNKT cells.

Healthy Caucasians made up all donors. A template switching step contributed a universal primer site, while unique molecular identifiers were present in the cDNA. MiXCR, run by TCRdb on the 5' RACE reads, gives a single entry per CDR3 protein. The repertoire holds some 900,000 distinct CDR3 sequences, with about 12% as singletons. This clonotype was counted at least ten times. Its matching antigen is unknown. The same data also contributed to another study, on yellow fever vaccine responses in identical twins.

Specimen: PBMCs. This clonotype originated in a woman younger than 35 in good health.

CDR3 coding DNA: TGTGCCAGCAGCCAAGGTCTAGCGGGGGGGAGCACAGATACGCAGTATTTT. Translating it yields CASSQGLAGGSTDTQYF. The V and J genes are TRBV4-2 and TRBJ2-3; TRBD2 agrees at 12 bases. CDR1 is LGHNA and CDR2 is YNFKEQ in the germline V gene. This CDR3 contains 17 residues. The V gene end was trimmed by 1 base and the J gene end by 0 bases; junction bases not matched to a gene: 2.